Sequencing of this T cell receptor beta chain was carried out in a study of graft-versus-host responses after intestinal transplantation. Study at large: Recipients had multivisceral, liver-intestinal, or isolated intestinal transplants. Tacrolimus plus steroids were given to all recipients for approximately three years, preceded by anti-thymocyte globulin induction.

Study-wide points: The highest levels of circulating GvH clones went along with early declines in HvG clones after transplant. GvH clones were identified in recipient marrow, with some first appearing in ileum or blood.

In its sample, this clone is medium-sized (0.01 to 0.1%). Antigen specificity is unknown. CDR3 length: 13 amino acids. Germline values: CDR1 MRHNA, CDR2 SNTAGT. V was pared by 2 bases and J by 5 bases, with 0 bases of the junction left unmatched. Sequencing was performed with immunoSEQ multiplex PCR; in TCRdb, only in-frame clones are kept and a portion is missing. The sample has 9,500 to 12,000 clones; more than 70% are singletons. The source material was PBMCs, sampled approximately 490 days after intestinal transplant. The chain links TRBV6-4 to TRBJ2-1; 7 nucleotides line up with TRBD1. This receptor was obtained from a human patient who received an intestinal transplant, so some T cells may come from the graft donor. The CDR3 loop is CASSDRGHNEQFF. The CDR3 coding sequence is TGTGCCAGCAGTGACAGGGGGCACAATGAGCAGTTCTTC.